This T cell receptor (beta chain) was retrieved from a study of cytotoxic CD8 clonotypes in ibrutinib-treated CLL. Targeted sequencing depth ranged from 1 in 200,000 to 1 in 1 million T cells. Clones were sequenced by immunoSEQ multiplex PCR, and TCRdb holds only the in-frame ones, with some missing. The repertoire has hundreds of thousands of clones, 70% of them found once; the top ten carry 15%. General study findings and limits: Having risen at ibrutinib response, clonality had fallen back toward baseline by progression. Public clonotypes were rare and shrank or held steady on treatment.

CDR3 length: 16 amino acids. V lost 6 bases and J 7 bases, leaving 19 bases between the germline ends. The germline gives CDR1 SNHLY, CDR2 FYNNEI. Details on this clone: Its antigen remains unknown.

The sample was PBMCs, taken after 24 months of ibrutinib treatment. The chain links TRBV2 to TRBJ1-6; TRBD1 might be the D (6 bases). This clonotype was sampled from a human donor with chronic lymphocytic leukemia. CDR3 DNA sequence: TGTGCCAGCAGCCACAACACAGGACAGACCAATTCACCCCTCCACTTT. Encoded protein: CASSHNTGQTNSPLHF. Combining the CDR3 with reference TRBV2 and TRBJ1-6 gives the whole variable domain EPEVTQTPSHQVTQMGQEVILRCVPISNHLYFYWYRQILGQKVEFLVSFYNNEISEKSEIFDDQFSVERPDGSNFTLKIRSTKLEDSAMYFCASSHNTGQTNSPLHFGNGTRLTVT.